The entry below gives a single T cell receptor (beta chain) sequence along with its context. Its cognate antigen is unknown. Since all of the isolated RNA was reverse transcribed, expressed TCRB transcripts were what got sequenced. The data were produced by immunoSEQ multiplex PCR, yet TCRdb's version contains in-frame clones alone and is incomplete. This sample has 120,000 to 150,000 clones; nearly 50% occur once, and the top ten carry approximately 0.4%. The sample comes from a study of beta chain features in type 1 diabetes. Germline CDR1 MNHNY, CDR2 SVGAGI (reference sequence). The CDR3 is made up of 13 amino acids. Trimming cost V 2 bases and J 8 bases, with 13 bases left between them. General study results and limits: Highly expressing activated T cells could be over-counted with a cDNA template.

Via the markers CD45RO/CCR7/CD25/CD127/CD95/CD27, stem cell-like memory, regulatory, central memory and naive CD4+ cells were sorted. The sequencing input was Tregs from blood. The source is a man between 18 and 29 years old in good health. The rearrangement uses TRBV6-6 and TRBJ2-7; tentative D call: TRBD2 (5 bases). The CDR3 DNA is TGTGCCAGCAGTTACGATCTCGGGGAAAAGCAGTACTTC. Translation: CASSYDLGEKQYF.